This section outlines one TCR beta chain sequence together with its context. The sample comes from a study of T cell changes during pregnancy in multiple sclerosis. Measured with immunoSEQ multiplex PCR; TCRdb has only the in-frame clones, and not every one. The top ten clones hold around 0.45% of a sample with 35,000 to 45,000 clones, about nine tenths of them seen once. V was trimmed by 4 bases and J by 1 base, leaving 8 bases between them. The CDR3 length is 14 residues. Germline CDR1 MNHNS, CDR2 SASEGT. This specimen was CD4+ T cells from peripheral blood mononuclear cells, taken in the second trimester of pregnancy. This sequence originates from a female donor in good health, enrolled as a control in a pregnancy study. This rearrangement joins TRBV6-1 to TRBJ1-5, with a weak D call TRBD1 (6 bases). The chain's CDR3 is CASSGGGSNQPQHF. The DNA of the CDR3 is TGTGCCAGCAGTGGGGGGGGCAGCAATCAGCCCCAGCATTTT.